This TCR beta chain was profiled in a study of cytomegalovirus exposure and HLA in healthy donors. Study results and limitations: Most TCR sequences were seen very rarely across donors, but some public TCRs occurred in many. The study designated fewer than 200 TCR beta chains cytomegalovirus-associated. The tendency of first-cohort TCR clusters to co-occur in the 120 validation repertoires was the finding of a later analysis.

There are 16 residues in the CDR3. The ends lost 4 bases at V and 0 bases at J; junction bases unmatched: 3. The germline V gene has CDR1 LGHNA and CDR2 YNFKEQ. Produced via immunoSEQ multiplex PCR; TCRdb's table is partial and in-frame only. Among roughly 330,000 clones, roughly 90% were seen once, and the ten largest hold over 1%. With regard to this clone: Its matching antigen is unknown.

This TCR came from a woman aged 25 to 39 in good health and CMV-seropositive. The sample consisted of PBMCs. This chain connects TRBV4-2 to TRBJ2-2; 9 positions match TRBD1. This CDR3 reads CASSLDRGANTGELFF. The CDR3, as DNA: TGTGCCAGCAGCCTTGACAGGGGGGCGAACACCGGGGAGCTGTTTTTT.